This is a list of T cell receptor beta chains from one sample in a study of blood T cell repertoires in COVID-19. The repertoire was sequenced with immunoSEQ multiplex PCR; TCRdb's copy has only in-frame clones and lacks some. Of approximately 73,000 clones listed, 80% to 90% are singletons. Sequenced input: peripheral blood. The receptors derive from a man older than 75 with acute or convalescent COVID-19. CDR3s include the opening cysteine and the closing phenylalanine or tryptophan. D genes are given only for firm matches. The size of a clone is reported for some rows only, either as once, few or many, or as a class for expanded clones.

TRBJ2-6	.	TRBV6-4	.	CASSVTGSGANVLTF	TGTGCCAGCAGTGTGACGGGCTCTGGGGCCAACGTCCTGACTTTC
TRBJ2-7	TRBD1	TRBV5-1	.	CASSLGTGGWEQYF	TGCGCCAGCAGCTTGGGCACAGGGGGCTGGGAGCAGTACTTC
TRBJ2-2	TRBD2	TRBV14	.	CASSPGLAGVGELFF	TGTGCCAGCAGCCCGGGACTAGCGGGAGTAGGGGAGCTGTTTTTT
TRBJ2-7	.	TRBV10-1	.	CASSRQKRGHSYEQYF	TGCGCCAGCAGCCGACAGAAGCGTGGGCACTCCTACGAGCAGTACTTC
TRBJ1-5	.	TRBV6-5	.	CASSPHSSNQPQHF	TGTGCCAGCAGTCCACACAGTAGCAATCAGCCCCAGCATTTT
TRBJ2-2	TRBD2	TRBV7-8	.	CASSVTSVITGELFF	TGTGCCAGCAGCGTGACTAGCGTCATAACCGGGGAGCTGTTTTTT
TRBJ1-2	.	TRBV29-1	.	CSVELDGQSYGYTF	TGCAGCGTTGAGTTGGACGGACAGAGCTATGGCTACACCTTC
TRBJ2-7	TRBD2	TRBV19	.	CASSITGTTAYEQYF	TGTGCCAGTAGTATTACCGGGACTACCGCCTACGAGCAGTACTTC
TRBJ2-3	TRBD2	TRBV11-3	.	CASSFGLADTDTQYF	TGTGCCAGCAGCTTTGGGCTAGCGGACACAGATACGCAGTATTTT
TRBJ1-1	.	TRBV19	once	CASSMSGVTEAFF	TGTGCCAGTAGTATGTCAGGGGTTACTGAAGCTTTCTTT
TRBJ2-5	TRBD1	TRBV2	.	CASGGQFQETQYF	TGTGCCAGCGGGGGACAGTTCCAAGAGACCCAGTACTTC
TRBJ2-3	TRBD2	TRBV6-5	.	CASSYSGTSGGDTQYF	TGTGCCAGCAGTTACTCGGGGACTAGCGGGGGGGATACGCAGTATTTT
TRBJ2-7	TRBD1	TRBV7-3	.	CASSLRGGHEQYF	TGTGCCAGCAGCTTAAGAGGGGGCCACGAGCAGTACTTC
TRBJ1-2	TRBD1	TRBV19	.	CASSMGTGAESSNYGYTF	TGTGCCAGTAGTATGGGAACAGGGGCGGAAAGTTCTAACTATGGCTACACCTTC
TRBJ1-1	.	TRBV29-1	once	CSVEQVENTEAFF	TGCAGCGTTGAACAGGTCGAGAACACTGAAGCTTTCTTT
TRBJ1-6	TRBD1	TRBV6-1	.	CASSVGQGASYNSPLHF	TGTGCCAGCAGTGTGGGACAGGGGGCTTCCTATAATTCACCCCTCCACTTT
TRBJ2-3	TRBD1	TRBV11-3	.	CASSSPGQGPDTQYF	TGTGCCAGCAGCTCTCCGGGACAGGGCCCAGATACGCAGTATTTT
TRBJ2-7	TRBD1	TRBV2	.	CASSDPRTGKNEQYF	TGTGCCAGCAGCGACCCGAGGACAGGTAAAAACGAGCAGTACTTC
TRBJ2-2	TRBD1	TRBV30	.	CAWSRQGGGELFF	TGTGCCTGGAGTAGACAGGGGGGCGGGGAGCTGTTTTTT
TRBJ1-1	.	TRBV5-1	once	CASRNDFQGTNTEAFF	TGCGCCAGCAGAAACGATTTCCAGGGGACGAACACTGAAGCTTTCTTT
TRBJ1-5	.	TRBV27	.	CASSYTSGQPQHF	TGTGCCAGCAGTTACACATCAGGACAGCCCCAGCATTTT
TRBJ2-5	TRBD2	TRBV9	.	CASSPWTSVRETQYF	TGTGCCAGCAGCCCGTGGACTAGCGTGCGGGAGACCCAGTACTTC
TRBJ1-6	.	TRBV5-1	.	CASSLEQASPLHF	TGCGCCAGCAGCTTGGAACAGGCCTCACCCCTCCACTTT
TRBJ2-5	.	TRBV6-1	.	CASSDTWGDRKETQYF	TGTGCCAGCAGTGATACATGGGGGGATCGTAAAGAGACCCAGTACTTC
TRBJ2-3	TRBD2	TRBV5-1	.	CASSSGTKFTDTQYF	TGCGCCAGCAGCTCCGGGACTAAGTTCACAGATACGCAGTATTTT
TRBJ1-1	.	TRBV3-1/TRBV3-2	.	CASSLSGTEAFF	TGTGCCAGCAGCCTCTCCGGCACTGAAGCTTTCTTT
TRBJ1-3	.	TRBV3-1/TRBV3-2	.	CASSQFPQGLSGNTIYF	TGTGCCAGCAGCCAATTCCCTCAGGGCCTCTCTGGAAACACCATATATTTT
TRBJ1-1	.	TRBV2	.	CASAPRTANTEAFF	TGTGCCAGCGCCCCCCGGACAGCGAACACTGAAGCTTTCTTT
TRBJ1-2	TRBD1	TRBV18	.	CASSPGQGGYGYTF	TGTGCCAGCTCACCAGGGCAGGGGGGCTATGGCTACACCTTC
TRBJ1-4	.	TRBV27	.	CASTIRGGRGEKLFF	TGTGCCAGCACCATACGGGGGGGCCGGGGTGAAAAACTGTTTTTT
TRBJ2-7	.	TRBV5-1	.	CASSAGLSSYEQYF	TGCGCCAGCAGCGCGGGTCTCAGCTCCTACGAGCAGTACTTC
TRBJ2-1	TRBD2	TRBV2	.	CASSVAGGAYNEQFF	TGTGCCAGCAGTGTAGCGGGGGGGGCCTACAATGAGCAGTTCTTC
TRBJ1-6	.	TRBV19	.	CASSIAGTWHSPLHF	TGTGCCAGTAGTATAGCCGGGACATGGCATTCACCCCTCCACTTT
TRBJ1-2	TRBD1	TRBV5-4	.	CASSSREGQGDYGYTF	TGTGCCAGCAGCTCGAGGGAGGGACAGGGAGACTATGGCTACACCTTC
TRBJ2-7	.	TRBV9	.	CASSADLGAGGYEQYF	TGTGCCAGCAGCGCAGACTTAGGTGCAGGAGGCTACGAGCAGTACTTC
TRBJ1-6	.	TRBV10-3	.	CAISADSPADNSPLHF	TGTGCCATCAGTGCGGACAGCCCGGCCGATAATTCACCCCTCCACTTT
TRBJ2-1	.	TRBV7-3	.	CASSAGSSYNEQFF	TGTGCCAGCAGCGCCGGGAGCTCCTACAATGAGCAGTTCTTC
TRBJ1-5	.	TRBV2	.	CASTQGWQPQHF	TGTGCCAGCACCCAGGGGTGGCAGCCCCAGCATTTT
TRBJ1-1	.	TRBV6-5	.	CALRGGNTEAFF	TGTGCCCTACGGGGGGGGAACACTGAAGCTTTCTTT
TRBJ2-1	.	TRBV6-2/TRBV6-3	.	CASSYSPDSTSYNEQFF	TGTGCCAGCAGTTATTCCCCTGACAGTACCTCCTACAATGAGCAGTTCTTC
TRBJ2-5	.	TRBV3-1/TRBV3-2	.	CASSQNKPGTPQETQYF	TGTGCCAGCAGCCAAAATAAACCCGGGACACCACAAGAGACCCAGTACTTC
TRBJ2-3	TRBD1	TRBV5-1	.	CASSLDGTGGTDTQYF	TGCGCCAGCAGCTTGGACGGGACAGGGGGCACAGATACGCAGTATTTT
TRBJ2-1	.	TRBV5-1	.	CASSSIQGSPYNEQFF	TGCGCCAGCAGCTCCATCCAGGGGAGTCCCTACAATGAGCAGTTCTTC
TRBJ2-1	TRBD2	TRBV18	.	CASSPPGLAGGIGQFF	TGTGCCAGCTCACCACCCGGACTAGCGGGAGGAATCGGTCAGTTCTTC
TRBJ1-6	TRBD1	TRBV2	.	CAGGQGLNNSPLHF	TGTGCCGGCGGACAGGGTCTTAATAATTCACCCCTCCACTTT
TRBJ2-1	TRBD2	TRBV7-2	.	CASTRGSGGVGLEQFF	TGTGCCAGTACCAGGGGTAGCGGGGGGGTAGGGCTTGAGCAGTTCTTC
TRBJ2-7	TRBD1	TRBV11-2	.	CASSLAGQGTEQYF	TGTGCCAGCAGCTTAGCGGGACAGGGAACGGAGCAGTACTTC
TRBJ2-7	TRBD1	TRBV6-1	.	CASSEARQGLYEQYF	TGTGCCAGCAGTGAAGCCCGACAGGGTCTCTACGAGCAGTACTTC
TRBJ2-2	.	TRBV30	.	CAWSVQDTGELFF	TGTGCCTGGAGTGTGCAGGATACCGGGGAGCTGTTTTTT
TRBJ1-1	.	TRBV3-1/TRBV3-2	.	CASSQELVNTEAFF	TGTGCCAGCAGCCAAGAGCTAGTGAACACTGAAGCTTTCTTT
TRBJ2-7	TRBD1	TRBV11-2	.	CASNLGQAVNEQYF	TGTGCCAGCAACCTAGGACAGGCAGTTAACGAGCAGTACTTC